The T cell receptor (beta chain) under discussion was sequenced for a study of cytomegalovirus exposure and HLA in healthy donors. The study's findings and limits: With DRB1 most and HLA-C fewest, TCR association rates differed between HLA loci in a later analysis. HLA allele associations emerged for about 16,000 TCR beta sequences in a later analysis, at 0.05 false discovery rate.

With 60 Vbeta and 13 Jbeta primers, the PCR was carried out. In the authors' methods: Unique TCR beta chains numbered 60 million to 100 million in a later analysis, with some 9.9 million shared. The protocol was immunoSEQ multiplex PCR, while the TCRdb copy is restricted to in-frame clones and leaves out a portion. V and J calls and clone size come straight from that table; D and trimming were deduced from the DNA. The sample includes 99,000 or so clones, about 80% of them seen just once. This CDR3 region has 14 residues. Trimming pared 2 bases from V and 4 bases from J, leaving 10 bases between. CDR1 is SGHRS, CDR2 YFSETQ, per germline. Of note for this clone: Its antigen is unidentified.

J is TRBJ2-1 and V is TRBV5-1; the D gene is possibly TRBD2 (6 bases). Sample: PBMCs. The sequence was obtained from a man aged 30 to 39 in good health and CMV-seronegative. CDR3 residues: CASSFTSQYNEQFF. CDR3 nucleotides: TGCGCCAGCAGCTTCACTAGCCAATACAATGAGCAGTTCTTC. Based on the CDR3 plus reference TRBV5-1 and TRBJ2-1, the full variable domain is KAGVTQTPRYLIKTRGQQVTLSCSPISGHRSVSWYQQTPGQGLQFLFEYFSETQRNKGNFPGRFSGRQFSNSRSEMNVSTLELGDSALYLCASSFTSQYNEQFFGPGTRLTVL.